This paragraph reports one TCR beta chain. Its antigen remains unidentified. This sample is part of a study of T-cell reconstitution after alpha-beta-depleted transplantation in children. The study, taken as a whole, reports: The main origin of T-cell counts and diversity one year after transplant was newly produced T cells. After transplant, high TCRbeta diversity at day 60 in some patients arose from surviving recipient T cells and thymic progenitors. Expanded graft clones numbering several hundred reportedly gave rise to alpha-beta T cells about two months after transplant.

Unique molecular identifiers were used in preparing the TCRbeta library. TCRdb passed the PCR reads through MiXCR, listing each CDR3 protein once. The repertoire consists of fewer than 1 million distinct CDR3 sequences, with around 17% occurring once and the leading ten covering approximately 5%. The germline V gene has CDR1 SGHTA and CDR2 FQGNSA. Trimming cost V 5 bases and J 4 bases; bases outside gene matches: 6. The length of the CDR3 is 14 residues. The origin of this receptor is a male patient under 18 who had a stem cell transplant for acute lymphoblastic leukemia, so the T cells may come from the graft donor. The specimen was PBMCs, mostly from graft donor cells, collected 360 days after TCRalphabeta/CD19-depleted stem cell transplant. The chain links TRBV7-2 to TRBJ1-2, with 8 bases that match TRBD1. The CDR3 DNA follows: TGTGCCAGCAGCGCGCAGGGGACAGGCTATGGCTACACCTTC. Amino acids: CASSAQGTGYGYTF.